Listed here are 2 T cell receptor beta chains from one sample, sequenced in a study of blood T cell repertoires in COVID-19. Clones were sequenced by immunoSEQ multiplex PCR, and TCRdb holds only the in-frame ones, with some missing. The sample yields 150,000 to 200,000 clones, around 86% seen once. The sample was peripheral blood. The receptors shown here come from a man younger than 30 with acute or convalescent COVID-19.

The J gene is TRBJ2-3, the V gene TRBV7-2; TRBD2 matches at 7 bases. Germline trimming cut 5 bases from V and 0 bases from J; bases unmatched to any gene: 5. The CDR3 runs to 15 residues. CDR1 SGHTA and CDR2 FQGNSA come from the germline V gene. The CDR3 DNA is TGTGCCAGCAGCGCGACTAGCAGTAGCACAGATACGCAGTATTTT. This gives the protein CASSATSSSTDTQYF.

This clone was seen a few times. The chain employs TRBV18 and TRBJ1-1, with 8 bases aligning to TRBD1. V was pared by 0 bases and J by 3 bases, with 9 bases of the junction left unmatched. Germline V lookup: CDR1 KGHSH, CDR2 LQKENI. The CDR3 has 17 amino acids. The DNA of the CDR3 is TGTGCCAGCTCACCACCCGGGACAGGTGGGAGTCACACTGAAGCTTTCTTT. Amino acids: CASSPPGTGGSHTEAFF.